A single sample is the source of the 10 T cell receptor beta chains below, sequenced in a study of post-analysis software for immune sequencing data. Tagging with unique molecular identifiers was a feature of the TCR beta cDNA libraries. TCRdb re-called the PCR reads with MiXCR, one entry per CDR3 protein. This sample has hundreds of thousands of distinct CDR3 sequences, with 35% to 40% found just once. For these TCRs, the target antigens are not known. General study results and limits: Controls had lower frequencies than patients of a few TRBV segments, which included TRBV5-6, TRBV5-1 and TRBV20-1.

Material for sequencing was blood. The receptor set was obtained from a girl under 18 with multiple sclerosis.

This clonotype has just a few counts. A much bigger clone sits one base away, suggesting this may be a read error. The chain joins TRBV5-1 to TRBJ2-4, with 7 nucleotides matching TRBD2. The V gene's germline CDR1 is SGHRS and CDR2 YFSETQ. This CDR3 region has 14 residues. The V segment lost 3 bases and the J segment 8 bases; nucleotides outside the gene matches: 8. CDR3 DNA sequence: TGCGCCAGCAGCTGGGCCTGGGGGAGGGACATTCAGTACTTC. Its protein is CASSWAWGRDIQYF.

The gene calls are TRBV2 and TRBJ1-3; a possible D gene is TRBD1 (5 bases). V shed 8 bases and J shed 4 bases, with 15 bases lying between them. The CDR3 runs 14 residues. In germline, CDR1 is SNHLY, CDR2 FYNNEI. DNA for the CDR3: TGTGCCAGCGGGGCAACGGCATCCGGAAACACCATATATTTT. Protein product: CASGATASGNTIYF.

About this clonotype itself: Likely a read error: the CDR3 ends without its conserved phenylalanine or tryptophan. This sequence joins TRBV28 and TRBJ2-1; TRBD2 matches at 8 bases. Looked up from germline, CDR1 is MDHEN and CDR2 is SYDVKM. The CDR3 is 14 amino acids. The ends lost 3 bases at V and 4 bases at J; junction bases unmatched: 2. CDR3 nucleotides: TGTGCCAGCAGTTTCAGCGGGGGTTACAATGAGCAGTTCTTA. This encodes CASSFSGGYNEQFL.

This chain connects TRBV5-1 to TRBJ2-6; D uncertain. The CDR3 has 17 amino acids. CDR1 is SGHRS, CDR2 YFSETQ, per germline. Trimming cost V 0 bases and J 0 bases, with 10 bases left between them. CDR3 protein: CASSLVSVSSGANVLTF. CDR3 coding DNA: TGCGCCAGCAGCTTGGTTTCAGTGAGCTCTGGGGCCAACGTCCTGACTTTC.

The chain is built from TRBV4-2 and TRBJ2-5; 9 bases match TRBD1. The CDR3 runs to 15 residues. CDR1 is LGHNA, CDR2 YNFKEQ, per germline. V lost 4 bases to trimming and J lost 2 bases; unmatched junction nucleotides: 5. The CDR3 is CASSPGQGRQETQYF. As DNA, the CDR3 is TGTGCCAGCAGCCCGGGACAGGGTAGGCAAGAGACCCAGTACTTC.

The rearrangement joins TRBV14 to TRBJ2-7; D ambiguous. The CDR3 contains 12 residues. Looked up from germline, CDR1 is SGHDN and CDR2 is FVKESK. V was shortened by 4 bases and J by 10 bases, with 14 bases between the two germline ends. The CDR3 DNA follows: TGTGCCAGCAGCCTGGTGGGCCTAGGACAGTACTTC. This translates into CASSLVGLGQYF. Supplemented by reference TRBV14 and TRBJ2-7, the full variable domain reads EAGVTQFPSHSVIEKGQTVTLRCDPISGHDNLYWYRRVMGKEIKFLLHFVKESKQDESGMPNNRFLAERTGGTYSTLKVQPAELEDSGVYFCASSLVGLGQYFGPGTRLTVT.

The rearrangement links TRBV12-3 or TRBV12-4 to TRBJ2-3, with a tentative D call TRBD2 (6 bases). The germline V and J ends were trimmed by 6 bases and 4 bases, with 14 bases remaining between them. This CDR3 has 14 residues. The CDR3 sequence is CASSPRRGADTQYF. The CDR3 region has the DNA TGTGCCAGCAGCCCGAGGCGGGGAGCAGATACGCAGTATTTT.

This clonotype came up a few times. The genes are TRBV5-6 and TRBJ1-1, with a tentative D call TRBD1 (5 bases). V was pared by 2 bases and J by 6 bases, with 26 bases between. There are 18 residues in the CDR3. The germline V gene has CDR1 SGHDT and CDR2 YYEEEE. The chain's CDR3 is CASSFRRTHAWGTPEAFF. CDR3 bases: TGTGCCAGCAGCTTCAGACGGACGCATGCCTGGGGGACGCCTGAAGCTTTCTTT.

The chain recombines TRBV4-3 with TRBJ2-1, with 10 bases identical to TRBD1. Germline V lookup: CDR1 LGHNA, CDR2 YSLEER. Trimming took 0 bases from V and 8 from J; bases not matched to a gene: 7. This CDR3 comprises 16 residues. The CDR3 DNA sequence: TGCGCCAGCAGCCAAGAACGACAGGGGGCTCAGGATGAGCAGTTCTTC. It yields the protein CASSQERQGAQDEQFF.

The gene calls are TRBV3-1 and TRBJ1-2, with D possibly being TRBD1 (6 bases). V was shortened by 4 bases and J by 6 bases, with 12 bases between the two germline ends. The length of the CDR3 is 13 residues. In germline, CDR1 is LGHDT, CDR2 YNNKEL (reference sequence). Written as DNA, the CDR3 is TGTGCCAGCAGCCTGGGGGCGCAGGATGGCTACACCTTC. Its translation: CASSLGAQDGYTF.